This T cell receptor beta chain was recorded in a study of early T cells in non-severe SARS-CoV-2 infection. Study as a whole: Sequencing of bulk RNA from unsorted whole blood was done, without chain pairing.

TCRdb re-called the 5' RACE reads with MiXCR, one entry per CDR3 protein. The table includes about 63,000 distinct CDR3 sequences, 10% to 15% detected once. Study-level results: VDJdb matching, biased toward anti-spike CD8 responses, missed private and CD4 specificities.

The table lists this clonotype with many counts. What it recognizes is unknown. This clonotype originated in an adult who was a healthcare worker with PCR-confirmed SARS-CoV-2 infection or an uninfected control (not recorded which). Sequenced input: whole blood.

The CDR3 DNA sequence: TGTGCCAGCGGGGTGGATGAGCAGGGGGCCCAAGAGACCCAGTACTTC. This sequence encodes CASGVDEQGAQETQYF. The chain employs TRBV6-5 and TRBJ2-5; the match to TRBD1 covers 8 bases. There are 16 residues in the CDR3. CDR1 is MNHEY and CDR2 is SVGAGI in the germline V gene. Trimming removed 8 bases from V and 1 base from J; junction bases left unmatched: 12.